The present entry profiles one T cell receptor beta chain with its context. Its matching antigen is unknown. The CDR3 has 14 amino acids. V shed 8 bases and J 2 bases; nucleotides not matched to a gene: 6. In germline, CDR1 is MNHEY, CDR2 SVGAGI. The data were produced by immunoSEQ multiplex PCR, yet TCRdb's version contains in-frame clones alone and is incomplete. Of 150,000 or so clones listed, 94% are singletons. The source of the sample is a study of cytomegalovirus exposure and HLA in healthy donors. Study outcomes and limitations: A few of the chains that were CMV-associated were confirmed in vitro to be specific for CMV antigens.

Sequencing was done on a sample of PBMCs. The origin of this receptor is a man aged 18-30 years in good health and CMV-seropositive. The rearrangement joins TRBV6-5 to TRBJ2-7; the match to TRBD1 covers 10 bases. CDR3 DNA sequence: TGTGCCAGCTGCAAGGACAGGGGGACCTACGAGCAGTACTTC. Protein: CASCKDRGTYEQYF.